This T cell receptor beta chain is drawn from a study of T-cell reconstitution after alpha-beta-depleted transplantation in children. The study's findings and limits: Reported findings indicate that, about two months after transplant, alpha-beta T cells came from several hundred expanded clones, which were derived from non-depleted graft cells. In some patients, recipient T cells and intrathymic progenitors surviving conditioning explained high day-60 diversity. It was newly produced T cells that mostly accounted for T-cell counts and diversity one year after transplant.

This clonotype was recorded at least ten times. Its target is unknown. The V gene lost 3 bases and the J gene lost 0 bases, with 15 bases spanning the gap. This CDR3 spans 16 amino acids. CDR1 DFQATT and CDR2 SNEGSKA come from the germline V gene (reference sequence). The TCRbeta library incorporated unique molecular identifiers. TCRdb called the PCR reads again in MiXCR, with one record for every CDR3 protein. The table lists hundreds of thousands of distinct CDR3 sequences, less than 15% of them singletons. This chain joins TRBV20-1 and TRBJ2-1; possible D gene TRBD2, 5 bases. The sequence was collected from a girl aged 2-10 years with congenital amegakaryocytic thrombocytopenia, due to receive a stem cell transplant. The sample in question was PBMCs, obtained before TCRalphabeta/CD19-depleted stem cell transplant. DNA of the CDR3: TGCAGTGCTAGGTTCGTCTCGGGGAGCTCCTACAATGAGCAGTTCTTC. Translated, it gives CSARFVSGSSYNEQFF.